The subject of this entry is one T cell receptor (beta chain). What it binds is unknown. The treatment here: roughly 10-day PBMC culture with coronavirus spike peptide pools or control peptides (ViraFEST assay). Researchers used the Oncomine TCR Beta short-read assay to sequence DNA from cultured CD4+ T cells. TCRdb called the PCR reads again in MiXCR, with one record for every CDR3 protein. The table has about 10,000 distinct CDR3 sequences, over 55% seen once. The data originate from a study of vaccination and CD4 T cells after COVID-19. Study background: Participants were vaccinated with two doses, given as either BNT162b2 or mRNA-1273 vaccine. A CEFX pool, an HIV-1 Nef pool, or no peptide went to control cultures.

The V gene's germline CDR1 is DFQATT and CDR2 SNEGSKA (reference sequence). The trim removed 2 bases at V and 7 bases at J, leaving 4 bases unmatched. This CDR3 is 13 amino acids long. This clonotype originated in a human donor who had recovered from COVID-19. The rearrangement uses TRBV20-1 and TRBJ2-2, with TRBD2 matching 7 bases. Sequenced: CD4+ T cells from blood, cultured in vitro. As DNA, the CDR3 is TGCAGTGCTAGATGGACTAGTCTCGGGGAGCTGTTTTTT. Translation: CSARWTSLGELFF.